Sequencing of this T cell receptor beta chain was carried out in a study of identifying expanded T cells in peripheral blood. General study results and limits: About 1.2 clones differed between technical replicates, versus 16.4 and 19 over time. Across healthy donors, higher total template counts meant significantly greater approximately two-week count variance.

On this clone itself: Its antigen is not identified.

Sequenced by immunoSEQ multiplex PCR; TCRdb stores in-frame clones only, minus some. The table lists about 78,000 clones, roughly four fifths of them singletons. The germline V gene encodes CDR1 PRHDT and CDR2 FYEKMQ (reference sequence). CDR3 length equals 15 residues. The trim removed 7 bases at V and 1 base at J, leaving 9 bases unmatched. Healthy donors had no documented immune events, such as infections, while sampled. The receptor comes from a person aged 18 to 70 in good health. This chain joins TRBV13 and TRBJ1-2; the match to TRBD1 covers 7 bases. The specimen was blood. The CDR3 coding sequence is TGTGCCAGCATCTCCGGGACAGTCTTTAACTATGGCTACACCTTC. It yields the protein CASISGTVFNYGYTF.